Below are 24 T cell receptor beta chains sequenced from a single sample in a study of blood T cell repertoires in COVID-19. Assay used: immunoSEQ multiplex PCR; TCRdb lists only in-frame clones, some missing. Of some 55,000 clones listed, roughly four fifths are singletons. Sequenced sample: peripheral blood. These receptors all come from a woman aged 55-69 years with acute or convalescent COVID-19.

V and J are TRBV7-2 and TRBJ1-4, with D unresolved. Per the germline V gene, CDR1 is SGHTA and CDR2 is FQGNSA. The CDR3 spans 15 residues. V was pared by 3 bases and J by 5 bases, with 13 bases between. This chain's CDR3 is CASSFRAGENEKLFF. In nucleotides, the CDR3 is TGTGCCAGCAGCTTTCGCGCCGGGGAAAATGAAAAACTGTTTTTT.

The DNA of the CDR3 is TGTGCCAGCAGCCAGGGACAGGGAGGCGAGCAGTACTTC. This codes for CASSQGQGGEQYF. This chain uses TRBV3-1 (or the pseudogene TRBV3-2) with TRBJ2-7, with 9 nucleotides matching TRBD1. The ends lost 3 bases at V and 6 bases at J; junction bases unmatched: 3. Germline CDR1 is LGHDT and CDR2 is YNNKEL (reference sequence). The CDR3 is 13 residues long.

This clone has just a few counts. The CDR3 is CASSSRPGDEQYF. DNA of the CDR3: TGTGCCAGCAGCTCACGGCCAGGGGACGAGCAGTACTTC. The chain recombines TRBV7-3 with TRBJ2-7, with D perhaps TRBD1 (6 bases). The CDR3 spans 13 residues. Germline V gene sequence: CDR1 SGHTA, CDR2 FQGTGA. Deletions cut 4 bases from V and 5 bases from J, with 12 bases between.

This chain connects TRBV19 to TRBJ1-1; D is uncertain. This CDR3 has 13 residues. Germline CDR1 is LNHDA and CDR2 is SQIVND (reference sequence). Trimming removed 8 bases from V and 4 bases from J, with 14 bases in between. As DNA, the CDR3 is TGTGCCAGTCTTCCGGGAGGTTCCACTGAAGCTTTCTTT. Its translation is CASLPGGSTEAFF.

The chain recombines TRBV29-1 with TRBJ1-2; 9 nucleotides agree with TRBD1. This CDR3 spans 14 amino acids. Trimming at V came to 6 bases and at J to 5 bases, leaving 10 bases not matched to a gene. Germline V CDR1 and CDR2: SQVTM, ANQGSEA. The CDR3 DNA is TGCAGCGTGAGAGAACCGGGACAGGGATATGGCTACACCTTC. This translates into CSVREPGQGYGYTF.

This chain joins TRBV28 and TRBJ2-7; D gene unclear. This CDR3 has 12 amino acids. Germline values: CDR1 MDHEN, CDR2 SYDVKM. V lost 11 bases and J lost 0, with 11 bases in between. The CDR3 sequence: CASRGPSYEQYF. DNA of the CDR3: TGTGCCTCCAGAGGCCCCTCCTACGAGCAGTACTTC.

V usage is TRBV27 and J usage is TRBJ2-7, with 7 bases that match TRBD1. The ends lost 5 bases at V and 1 base at J; junction bases unmatched: 8. Per the germline V gene, CDR1 is MNHEY and CDR2 is SMNVEV (reference sequence). The CDR3 has 15 residues. CDR3 DNA sequence: TGTGCCAGCAGTCGTCCCGGGACAGCATCCTACGAGCAGTACTTC. It codes for CASSRPGTASYEQYF.

V and J are TRBV18 and TRBJ2-5; maybe TRBD2 (6 bases). CDR3 length: 15 amino acids. CDR1 is KGHSH, CDR2 LQKENI, per germline. Trimming stripped 3 bases from V and 5 bases from J, with 16 bases between. This chain's CDR3 is CASSPRSGLGETQYF. CDR3 sequence (DNA): TGTGCCAGCTCACCCCGATCGGGACTTGGGGAGACCCAGTACTTC.

This clone came up a few times. This chain links TRBV7-3 with TRBJ2-3; weak D call: TRBD1 (6 bases). Germline-derived CDR1 and CDR2 are SGHTA and FQGTGA. V dropped 2 bases and J dropped 3 bases, with 12 bases sitting between them. The CDR3 spans 15 residues. CDR3 DNA: TGTGCCAGCAGCTTACAGGGGCCATTAACAGATACGCAGTATTTT. Translation: CASSLQGPLTDTQYF.

This sequence joins TRBV19 and TRBJ1-5; no clear D gene. This CDR3 is 15 amino acids long. Germline V gene data show CDR1 as LNHDA and CDR2 as SQIVND (reference sequence). V was trimmed by 5 bases and J by 7 bases, leaving 18 bases between them. CDR3 nucleotide sequence: TGTGCCAGTAGTCCTGCTAAACTTGGGAGACAGCCCCAGCATTTT. Translated: CASSPAKLGRQPQHF.

The V gene is TRBV11-2, the J gene TRBJ1-6, with 7 positions matching TRBD1. The ends lost 3 bases at V and 9 bases at J; junction bases unmatched: 5. The CDR3 contains 14 residues. In germline, CDR1 is SGHAT, CDR2 FQNNGV. The CDR3 sequence is CASSFNQGGSPLHF. CDR3 DNA: TGTGCCAGCAGCTTCAATCAGGGGGGTTCACCCCTCCACTTT. Full variable domain (outside the CDR3, taken from reference TRBV11-2 and TRBJ1-6): EAGVAQSPRYKIIEKRQSVAFWCNPISGHATLYWYQQILGQGPKLLIQFQNNGVVDDSQLPKDRFSAERLKGVDSTLKIQPAKLEDSAVYLCASSFNQGGSPLHFGNGTRLTVT.

This clone was seen at least ten times. This rearrangement joins TRBV6-1 to TRBJ2-7; TRBD2 agrees at 9 bases. This CDR3 spans 15 amino acids. With V trimmed by 1 base and J by 0 bases, 1 base remained unmatched. The V gene's germline CDR1 is MNHNS and CDR2 SASEGT. CDR3 protein: CASSEETSGSYEQYF. CDR3 sequence (DNA): TGTGCCAGCAGTGAAGAGACTAGCGGCTCCTACGAGCAGTACTTC.

J is TRBJ1-1 and V is TRBV9; tentatively, D is TRBD1 (5 bases). The CDR3 sequence is 13 residues long. The V end was cut by 2 bases, the J end by 2 bases, with 7 bases between. The germline CDR1 and CDR2 sequences are SGDLS and YYNGEE. Here the CDR3 DNA reads TGTGCCAGCAGCGTGACAGCTAACACTGAAGCTTTCTTT. Its translation: CASSVTANTEAFF.

The rearrangement uses TRBV19 and TRBJ1-5; TRBD1 is a possible D gene (6 bases). This CDR3 has 14 residues. The germline V gene has CDR1 LNHDA and CDR2 SQIVND (reference sequence). V was pared by 4 bases and J by 3 bases, with 10 bases between. CDR3: CASSNRDNNQPQHF. The CDR3 DNA is TGTGCCAGTAGTAACCGGGACAACAATCAGCCCCAGCATTTT.

The V and J genes are TRBV19 and TRBJ2-7, with a tentative D call TRBD2 (6 bases). Trimming took 1 base from V and 3 from J, leaving 13 bases between them. In germline, CDR1 is LNHDA, CDR2 SQIVND (reference sequence). CDR3 length: 15 amino acids. In DNA form, the CDR3 reads TGTGCCAGTAGTATAGGGAGGGATGGCCGCTACGAGCAGTACTTC. Protein sequence: CASSIGRDGRYEQYF.

The gene calls are TRBV5-8 and TRBJ1-4; D might be TRBD1 (6 bases). CDR3 size: 14 residues. Trimming took off 4 bases at V and 5 bases at J, with 12 bases between the two ends. Germline V gene sequence: CDR1 SGHTS, CDR2 YDEGEE. The CDR3 sequence: CASSPGDTNEKLFF. CDR3 nucleotide sequence: TGTGCCAGCAGCCCTGGGGACACCAATGAAAAACTGTTTTTT.

The table lists this clone with a count of one. This chain uses TRBV30 with TRBJ1-1; TRBD1 might be the D (6 bases). Germline V lookup: CDR1 GTSNPN, CDR2 SVGIG (reference sequence). V was pared by 5 bases and J by 1 base, with 8 bases between. This CDR3 spans 12 amino acids. The CDR3 sequence is CAWDRPNTEAFF. DNA of the CDR3: TGTGCCTGGGACAGGCCGAACACTGAAGCTTTCTTT.

J is TRBJ2-1 and V is TRBV5-1, with 8 nucleotides matching TRBD2. V trimming: 6 bases; J trimming: 3 bases; junction bases outside the gene matches: 11. The V gene's germline CDR1 is SGHRS and CDR2 YFSETQ. The CDR3 spans 16 residues. CDR3 sequence (DNA): TGCGCCAGCACCCCATCGCCCGGGAGGGTCTACAATGAGCAGTTCTTC. This codes for CASTPSPGRVYNEQFF.

The genes are TRBV28 and TRBJ1-2; D might be TRBD1 (6 bases). Germline CDR1 reads MDHEN; CDR2 reads SYDVKM. CDR3 length: 12 amino acids. V gave up 6 bases and J gave up 8 bases, with 13 bases separating them. CDR3 bases: TGTGCCAGCAGGAGGGGGGGCGCGGGCTACACCTTC. Translated, it gives CASRRGGAGYTF.

The J gene is TRBJ2-3, the V gene TRBV20-1; D gene unclear. Trimming cost V 3 bases and J 0 bases, with 7 bases left between them. Per the germline V gene, CDR1 is DFQATT and CDR2 is SNEGSKA (reference sequence). This CDR3 is built from 13 residues. The CDR3 loop reads CSASLVSTDTQYF. As DNA, the CDR3 is TGCAGTGCTAGTTTAGTGAGCACAGATACGCAGTATTTT.

The V gene is TRBV5-6, the J gene TRBJ2-6; tentatively, D is TRBD1 (6 bases). The CDR3 extends over 15 amino acids. Trimming stripped 2 bases from V and 1 base from J, with 7 bases between. CDR1 and CDR2 from the germline V gene are SGHDT and YYEEEE. The CDR3 sequence: CASSFTGSGANVLTF. CDR3 bases: TGTGCCAGCAGCTTCACAGGGTCTGGGGCCAACGTCCTGACTTTC.

The chain uses TRBV10-3 and TRBJ2-2; perhaps TRBD1 as D (5 bases). This CDR3 has 11 amino acids. Germline loops: CDR1 ENHRY, CDR2 SYGVKD. The CDR3 is CAIGVSGELFF. The DNA for the CDR3 is TGTGCAATAGGGGTCTCCGGGGAGCTGTTTTTT.

In its sample, this clone was seen a few times. The genes are TRBV7-2 and TRBJ2-7, with 12 positions matching TRBD1. V shed 1 base, J shed 7 bases, and the junction held 5 bases outside the gene matches. Germline CDR1 is SGHTA and CDR2 is FQGNSA. This CDR3 contains 15 residues. The CDR3 DNA sequence: TGTGCCAGCAGCTTAGGGGGACAGGGGGCACGGGAGCAGTACTTC. Its protein product is CASSLGGQGAREQYF.

The chain has TRBV3-1 (or the pseudogene TRBV3-2) and TRBJ1-6; D may be TRBD1 (5 bases). The CDR3 loop spans 14 amino acids. Germline V CDR1 and CDR2: LGHDT, YNNKEL (reference sequence). Trimming removed 0 bases from V and 10 bases from J, with 10 bases in between. Written as DNA, the CDR3 is TGTGCCAGCAGCCAAGAGCAGGGATTGTCACCCCTCCACTTT. Translating gives CASSQEQGLSPLHF.